Below are 6 T cell receptor beta chains sequenced from a single sample in a study of HIV-infected patients and healthy controls. TCRdb used MiXCR to reprocess the 5' RACE reads, holding one entry per CDR3 protein. The sample has approximately 67,000 distinct CDR3 sequences; about 15% are singletons. The sample taken for sequencing was CD4+ T cells from blood. These receptors all stem from a human donor in good health.

The V call is TRBV28, the J call TRBJ1-1, with 9 bases that match TRBD1. The germline gives CDR1 MDHEN, CDR2 SYDVKM. This CDR3 is 15 amino acids long. Losses at the gene ends were 6 bases for V and 5 bases for J; bases not matched to a gene: 10. CDR3 coding DNA: TGTGCCAGCAGCCTTGGACAGGGGTTTCAAACTGAAGCTTTCTTT. Translation gives CASSLGQGFQTEAFF.

The chain uses TRBV20-1 and TRBJ2-2, with D uncertain. This CDR3 is built from 13 residues. Germline CDR1 reads DFQATT; CDR2 reads SNEGSKA (reference sequence). Between the trimmed V and J ends, which lost 3 bases and 6 bases, there was a span of 11 bases. CDR3 sequence (DNA): TGCAGTGCTAGGAGTAAGCCTGCCGGGGAGCTGTTTTTT. Its translation is CSARSKPAGELFF.

The genes are TRBV18 and TRBJ2-5; the D is unclear. V lost 1 base and J lost 2, with 8 bases in between. This CDR3 region has 14 residues. CDR1 KGHSH and CDR2 LQKENI come from the germline V gene. This chain's CDR3 is CASSPQGRQETQYF. CDR3 nucleotide sequence: TGTGCCAGCTCACCACAGGGTAGGCAAGAGACCCAGTACTTC.

This clonotype came up many times. V usage is TRBV29-1 and J usage is TRBJ2-1; 10 bases fit TRBD2. The CDR3 is 15 residues long. CDR1 SQVTM and CDR2 ANQGSEA come from the germline V gene. With 8 bases clipped from V and 2 bases from J, the junction kept 9 bases outside the gene matches. The CDR3 coding sequence is TGCAGCAGCTCCCAAGCGGGAGGGGCCTACAATGAGCAGTTCTTC. This gives the protein CSSSQAGGAYNEQFF.

V usage is TRBV7-9 and J usage is TRBJ2-3; D remains unclear. The germline V gene has CDR1 SEHNR and CDR2 FQNEAQ (reference sequence). This CDR3 spans 13 amino acids. V was cut by 7 bases and J by 4 bases, with 12 bases left in between. CDR3 sequence: CASTLSSADTQYF. The CDR3 coding sequence is TGTGCCAGCACCCTATCCTCCGCAGATACGCAGTATTTT.

This clonotype was seen repeatedly, ten times or more. The CDR3 nucleotides are TGTGCCAGCAGTCTACAGGGGACTGGGGCCAACGTCCTGACTTTC. Amino acids: CASSLQGTGANVLTF. The chain is built from TRBV7-3 and TRBJ2-6, with 7 positions matching TRBD1. V lost 6 bases to trimming and J lost 2 bases; unmatched junction nucleotides: 4. Germline V gene lookup returns CDR1 SGHTA and CDR2 FQGTGA. CDR3 length: 15 amino acids. Looking up the rest from reference TRBV7-3 and TRBJ2-6 gives the full variable domain: GAGVSQTPSNKVTEKGKYVELRCDPISGHTALYWYRQSLGQGPEFLIYFQGTGAADDSGLPNDRFFAVRPEGSVSTLKIQRTERGDSAVYLCASSLQGTGANVLTFGAGSRLTVL.